Following are 14 T cell receptor beta chains from one sample sequenced in a study of T cells in Graves' hyperthyroidism and ophthalmopathy. Amplification of TCR beta CDR3 regions used RNA as the template. A set of HTBI primers served as the primers for a first-round RT-PCR of the TCR CDR3. MiXCR was run by TCRdb on the multiplex PCR reads, yielding one entry per CDR3 protein. The sample holds hundreds of thousands of distinct CDR3 sequences; about an eighth are singletons and the top ten take under 30%. The sample was blood. The receptors were gathered from a man in his fifties with Graves' ophthalmopathy.

This clonotype turned up a few times. V is TRBV12-3 or TRBV12-4 and J is TRBJ1-5; 7 positions match TRBD1. This CDR3 is 12 amino acids long. The ends lost 7 bases at V and 11 bases at J; junction bases unmatched: 8. The CDR3: CASNEGASAQHF. The CDR3 DNA reads TGTGCCAGCAACGAGGGGGCATCAGCCCAGCATTTT.

In this sample, this clonotype turned up many times. V and J are TRBV18 and TRBJ2-2, with D perhaps matching TRBD1 (5 bases). Germline values: CDR1 KGHSH, CDR2 LQKENI. Trimming removed 6 bases at V and 4 bases at J, with 9 bases between. The CDR3 has 13 residues. Here the CDR3 DNA reads TGTGCCAGCTCGTACAGGCCCACCGGGGAGCTGTTTTTT. Protein sequence: CASSYRPTGELFF.

The chain carries TRBV5-1 and TRBJ2-1; 13 bases are a match to TRBD2. The CDR3 is 16 amino acids. Per germline, CDR1 SGHRS and CDR2 YFSETQ. V lost 7 bases to trimming and J lost 6 bases; unmatched junction nucleotides: 10. In DNA form, the CDR3 reads TGCGCCAGCGGCTCCGGACTAGCGGGAGAGAGCAATGAGCAGTTCTTC. Translation: CASGSGLAGESNEQFF.

This clonotype was observed at least ten times. The chain has TRBV27 and TRBJ2-7; tentative D call: TRBD2 (5 bases). This CDR3 contains 17 residues. Per germline, CDR1 MNHEY and CDR2 SMNVEV (reference sequence). The ends were cut back, 1 base at V and 0 bases at J, with 16 bases in the middle. CDR3: CASSLYSPGESSYEQYF. DNA for the CDR3: TGTGCCAGCAGTTTATATTCCCCTGGGGAGAGCTCCTACGAGCAGTACTTC.

This clonotype was counted ten times or more. The chain carries TRBV2 and TRBJ2-7; 12 bases fit TRBD1. Germline V gene data show CDR1 as SNHLY and CDR2 as FYNNEI. J lost 5 bases, V lost 7 bases, and 6 bases had no gene match. The CDR3 length is 14 residues. Here the CDR3 reads CASKLRDRGHEQYF. The CDR3 DNA reads TGTGCCAGCAAGTTGCGGGACAGGGGGCACGAGCAGTACTTC.

Ten or more counts support this clonotype. The chain carries TRBV3-1 and TRBJ2-7; the D gene is possibly TRBD2 (6 bases). The CDR3 has 14 residues. Germline lookup yields CDR1 LGHDT and CDR2 YNNKEL (reference sequence). V lost 1 base and J 7 bases, leaving 14 bases between the germline ends. The CDR3 sequence: CASSQASIAGEQYF. CDR3 nucleotides: TGTGCCAGCAGCCAAGCCTCGATTGCGGGAGAGCAGTACTTC.

The table lists this clonotype with many counts. The CDR3: CASSLSGRENQPQHF. The CDR3 DNA sequence: TGTGCCAGCAGTTTATCGGGCAGGGAAAATCAGCCCCAGCATTTT. The genes are TRBV27 and TRBJ1-5; D might be TRBD1 (5 bases). CDR1 and CDR2 (germline): MNHEY, SMNVEV (reference sequence). CDR3 length equals 15 residues. V was cut by 0 bases and J by 4 bases, with 10 bases left in between.

This clonotype was counted only a few times. The chain is built from TRBV3-1 and TRBJ2-3; 7 positions agree with TRBD2. CDR1 LGHDT and CDR2 YNNKEL come from the germline V gene (reference sequence). The ends lost 6 bases at V and 1 base at J; junction bases unmatched: 7. The CDR3 consists of 15 residues. CDR3 nucleotides: TGTGCCAGCAGTTCGACTAGCTGGCGCACAGATACGCAGTATTTT. Residues: CASSSTSWRTDTQYF.

In this sample, this clonotype turned up many times. The CDR3 reads CASSYSPPNPNEQFF. The CDR3 DNA follows: TGTGCCAGCAGTTACTCGCCGCCAAACCCCAATGAGCAGTTCTTC. The chain has TRBV6-5 and TRBJ2-1; D is undetermined. V shed 0 bases and J shed 6 bases, with 12 bases lying between them. This CDR3 contains 15 residues. Germline V lookup: CDR1 MNHEY, CDR2 SVGAGI.

The chain has TRBV9 and TRBJ1-1; possibly TRBD1 for D (6 bases). V was pared by 0 bases and J by 4 bases, with 13 bases between. Germline lookup yields CDR1 SGDLS and CDR2 YYNGEE. The CDR3 runs 15 residues. CDR3 in DNA: TGTGCCAGCAGCGTAGGGTCACAGGGCATCACTGAAGCTTTCTTT. It translates to CASSVGSQGITEAFF.

At least ten counts were recorded for this clonotype. V usage is TRBV20-1 and J usage is TRBJ2-3, with 8 bases fitting TRBD2. V lost 4 bases and J lost 2; bases outside the gene matches: 8. There are 15 residues in the CDR3. CDR1 and CDR2 from the germline V gene are DFQATT and SNEGSKA (reference sequence). The DNA of the CDR3 is TGCAGTGCTAAAGGAACAGCGGGAGTCACAGATACGCAGTATTTT. It yields the protein CSAKGTAGVTDTQYF.

There are a few counts of this clonotype. This chain connects TRBV7-8 to TRBJ1-5; the match to TRBD1 covers 7 bases. Germline V CDR1 and CDR2: SGHVS, FQNEAQ. The V gene end was trimmed by 4 bases and the J gene end by 4 bases; junction bases not matched to a gene: 10. The CDR3 extends over 16 amino acids. CDR3 nucleotide sequence: TGTGCCAGCAGCTCGGATTGGACAGGCCCTAATCAGCCCCAGCATTTT. This codes for CASSSDWTGPNQPQHF.

The chain recombines TRBV7-9 with TRBJ2-3, with D possibly TRBD1 on 6 matching bases. The CDR3 contains 15 residues. Trimming took 6 bases from V and 6 from J, leaving 19 bases between them. Germline CDR1 and CDR2: SEHNR and FQNEAQ (reference sequence). CDR3 nucleotides: TGTGCCAGCAGGAAGATTGCCGGGACATTTGATACGCAGTATTTT. The encoded protein is CASRKIAGTFDTQYF.

This clonotype occurred many times. V and J are TRBV12-3 or TRBV12-4 and TRBJ2-7; D possibly corresponds to TRBD2 (5 bases). Trimming shortened V by 5 bases and J by 4 bases, and 15 bases separated the two germline ends. CDR3 length: 14 residues. The CDR3: CASSPLPPGYEQYF. CDR3 bases: TGTGCCAGCAGTCCGCTACCTCCGGGGTACGAGCAGTACTTC.